A single sample gave rise to the 3 T cell receptor beta chains below, sequenced in a study of cytomegalovirus exposure and HLA in healthy donors. Use of 60 Vbeta and 13 Jbeta primers characterized the PCR. Generated by immunoSEQ multiplex PCR, the TCRdb table keeps only in-frame clones and is missing some. The table records more than 95,000 clones, 60% to 85% of them present only once. The specimen sequenced was PBMCs. These receptors were obtained from a woman aged 18-30 years in good health and CMV-seropositive.

The chain carries TRBV7-8 and TRBJ2-7; tentative D call: TRBD1 (5 bases). CDR1 and CDR2 from the germline V gene are SGHVS and FQNEAQ. CDR3 size: 15 residues. Trimming shortened V by 0 bases and J by 0 bases, and 9 bases separated the two germline ends. The CDR3 region has the DNA TGTGCCAGCAGCTTAGCGCCCGACAGCTCCTACGAGCAGTACTTC. Translating it yields CASSLAPDSSYEQYF.

In its sample, this clone was seen once. This chain joins TRBV28 and TRBJ1-1; a weak D match, TRBD1 (6 bases). CDR3 length equals 12 residues. Germline values: CDR1 MDHEN, CDR2 SYDVKM. Trimming shortened V by 9 bases and J by 7 bases, and 15 bases separated the two germline ends. CDR3 sequence reads: CASRTQGGEAFF. Here the CDR3 DNA reads TGTGCCAGTCGAACCCAAGGGGGTGAAGCTTTCTTT.

The chain has TRBV28 and TRBJ1-1; 12 bases agree with TRBD1. CDR1 is MDHEN and CDR2 is SYDVKM in the germline V gene. The CDR3 totals 15 residues. Trimming cost V 6 bases and J 3 bases; bases outside gene matches: 5. CDR3 sequence reads: CASSPGTGGHTEAFF. The DNA for the CDR3 is TGTGCCAGCAGCCCCGGGACAGGGGGCCACACTGAAGCTTTCTTT.